Shown below are 2 T cell receptor beta chains from a single sample sequenced in a study of shared clonotypes between healthy human individuals. CD45RO-negative cells were positively selected for CCR7, leaving out terminally differentiated effector memory CD45RA+ cells. Clones were sequenced by immunoSEQ multiplex PCR, and TCRdb holds only the in-frame ones, with some missing. Here the sample spans about 2.1 million clones, about 93% being singletons. The sequenced sample was naive CD8+ T cells from PBMCs. These receptors all stem from a man between 18 and 35 years old in good health. Some clones in this sample may be carry-over from other donors' samples.

CDR3 region: CASSLGSESLTYEQYF. CDR3 in DNA: TGTGCCAGCAGCTTAGGGTCGGAGTCTCTCACCTACGAGCAGTACTTC. The chain uses TRBV7-2 and TRBJ2-7; D is uncertain. The CDR3 contains 16 residues. The V and J ends lost 1 base and 2 bases respectively, with 15 bases between them. Germline assignment: CDR1 SGHTA and CDR2 FQGNSA. Full variable domain (missing parts from reference TRBV7-2 and TRBJ2-7): GAGVSQSPSNKVTEKGKDVELRCDPISGHTALYWYRQSLGQGLEFLIYFQGNSAPDKSGLPSDRFSAERTGGSVSTLTIQRTQQEDSAVYLCASSLGSESLTYEQYFGPGTRLTVT.

The chain uses TRBV7-9 and TRBJ2-6; D possibly corresponds to TRBD2 (5 bases). With 4 bases removed from V and 2 bases from J, the gap between germline ends came to 12 bases. The CDR3 spans 16 residues. Germline CDR1 SEHNR, CDR2 FQNEAQ (reference sequence). Here the CDR3 DNA reads TGTGCCAGCAGCTCGAACTCGGGAACTGGGGCCAACGTCCTGACTTTC. Translated, it gives CASSSNSGTGANVLTF. Supplemented by reference TRBV7-9 and TRBJ2-6, the full variable domain reads DTGVSQNPRHKITKRGQNVTFRCDPISEHNRLYWYRQTLGQGPEFLTYFQNEAQLEKSRLLSDRFSAERPKGSFSTLEIQRTEQGDSAMYLCASSSNSGTGANVLTFGAGSRLTVL.